This T cell receptor beta chain came from a study of blood T cell repertoires in COVID-19. From germline, CDR1 is SEHNR and CDR2 FQNEAQ (reference sequence). The CDR3 runs 15 residues. V lost 5 bases and J 2 bases, leaving 12 bases between the germline ends. The method was immunoSEQ multiplex PCR; TCRdb's version includes in-frame clones alone and lacks a portion of them. The data show a few hundred thousand clones, around 83% seen once. The chain uses TRBV7-9 and TRBJ1-4, with D tentatively TRBD1 (5 bases). Sequenced sample: peripheral blood. This sequence originates from a woman aged 18-29 years with acute or convalescent COVID-19. The CDR3: CASSRSGGTNEKLFF. DNA of the CDR3: TGTGCCAGCAGCAGGTCGGGGGGGACTAATGAAAAACTGTTTTTT.